A selection of T cell receptor beta chains follows, all from one sample in a study of radiation and T cells in renal cell carcinoma. Only in-frame clones appear in the TCRdb table, and some are missing; sequencing was by immunoSEQ multiplex PCR. The sample carries about 59,000 clones, roughly 79% recorded once. The sequencing here drew on blood, taken from a patient whose treatment included radiotherapy and nephrectomy. The receptors were gathered from a man in his fifties or sixties with renal cell carcinoma. The CDR3 runs from the conserved cysteine through the conserved F or W.

v_gene,j_gene,CDR3aa
TRBV30,TRBJ2-5,CAWSVGLLQGETQYF
TRBV7-2,TRBJ2-1,CASSSPGGLAAVYNEQFF
TRBV11-1,TRBJ2-1,CASSLVFATNNEQFF
TRBV11-3,TRBJ2-1,CASSLDSSIAGGGMNEQFF
TRBV7-2,TRBJ1-2,CASSLATAWWADGYTF
TRBV19,TRBJ1-2,CASSNLEAGGYGYTF
TRBV19,TRBJ2-5,CASSIAGTGEETQYF
TRBV2,TRBJ2-1,CASWSSYNEQFF
TRBV7-2,TRBJ2-1,CASSPARARNEQFF
TRBV6-1,TRBJ1-2,CASSEFADNYGYTF
TRBV29-1,TRBJ1-1,CSAKGGDTEAFF
TRBV5-5,TRBJ2-3,CASSLAILAGSTDTQYF
TRBV4-2,TRBJ1-4,CASSQLPGLGRDEKLFF
TRBV18,TRBJ1-2,CASSPGSVSYGYTF
TRBV4-2,TRBJ2-3,CASSETRWPTDTQYF
TRBV6-5,TRBJ1-2,CASSWVGGYGYTF
TRBV5-1,TRBJ2-6,CASSLTGVVRFSGANVLTF
TRBV2,TRBJ1-5,CASSERVYSNQPQHF
TRBV27,TRBJ1-5,CASSSGTRGDQPQHF
TRBV7-2,TRBJ1-5,CASSNQRDRDSNQPQHF
TRBV19,TRBJ1-5,CASSIRPPGGNQPQHF
TRBV5-1,TRBJ2-2,CASSLPPTIANTGELFF
TRBV11-2,TRBJ2-3,CASSQWRDTQYF
TRBV7-2,TRBJ2-3,CASSLLKGGGTDTQYF
TRBV29-1,TRBJ1-1,CSVGKSENTEAFF
TRBV7-2,TRBJ2-3,CASSPDYLSTDTQYF
TRBV5-1,TRBJ2-7,CASKLRDTSYEQYF
TRBV19,TRBJ2-3,CASSILGLAENTDTQYF
TRBV6-4,TRBJ1-2,CASSDSNRGRDYGYTF
TRBV18,TRBJ2-5,CASSPTQETQYF
TRBV7-2,TRBJ2-3,CASSLTPAGTGADTQYF
TRBV6-1,TRBJ1-1,CASSGTSRGTEAFF
TRBV5-5,TRBJ2-5,CASSLGLAGLPMGETQYF
TRBV6-5,TRBJ2-7,CASSYSVADYEQYF
TRBV29-1,TRBJ2-3,CSVEHLLTDTQYF
TRBV7-9,TRBJ2-2,CASRHARGRGQTGELFF
TRBV15,TRBJ2-1,CATWGGWEQFF
TRBV6-5,TRBJ1-2,CASRTMNRDRRGYTF
TRBV9,TRBJ1-3,CASSVEGISGNTIYF
TRBV5-6,TRBJ2-5,CASSNSGGVETQYF
TRBV7-2,TRBJ1-2,CASSPGTGGFTF
TRBV6-5,TRBJ1-1,CASTRYTEAFF